This T cell receptor (beta chain) was observed in a study of tumor and adjacent non-tumor tissue in lung cancer. The library came from three nested PCR rounds adapted from ARM-PCR protocols. TCRdb reanalysed the multiplex PCR reads using MiXCR and keeps one entry per CDR3 protein. The table includes approximately 120,000 distinct CDR3 sequences, roughly 77% detected once. As concerns this clonotype: One base away lies a much larger clone, so this may be a sequencing read error.

The template was RNA from unsorted bulk tissue. The CDR3 is 14 residues long. Trimming pared 3 bases from V and 6 bases from J, leaving 12 bases between. Germline V lookup: CDR1 MNHNY, CDR2 SVGAGI (reference sequence). The sequenced sample consisted of lung tumor tissue. This clonotype originated in a woman in her sixties or seventies with non-small cell lung cancer. The chain couples TRBV6-6 to TRBJ1-5, with D tentatively TRBD1 (5 bases). The CDR3: CASSYRRDGQPQHF. CDR3 bases: TGTGCCAGCAGTTATCGCAGGGACGGTCAGCCCCAGCATTTT.